Below are 9 T cell receptor beta chains sequenced from a single sample in a study of blood T cell repertoires in COVID-19. The repertoire was sequenced with immunoSEQ multiplex PCR; TCRdb's copy has only in-frame clones and lacks some. The sample holds some 150,000 clones, approximately 84% seen once. Sequenced sample: peripheral blood. These receptors were collected from a human donor with acute or convalescent COVID-19. The donor label of this sample is uncertain.

The V and J genes are TRBV7-2 and TRBJ1-2, with TRBD1 matching over 7 bases. Trimming cost V 1 base and J 4 bases; bases outside gene matches: 6. The length of the CDR3 is 15 residues. The germline V gene has CDR1 SGHTA and CDR2 FQGNSA. The CDR3, as DNA: TGTGCCAGCAGCTTAGGGGACAGACTAGGCTATGGCTACACCTTC. Residues: CASSLGDRLGYGYTF.

V usage is TRBV7-9 and J usage is TRBJ2-5; weak D call: TRBD1 (6 bases). The germline V gene has CDR1 SEHNR and CDR2 FQNEAQ (reference sequence). Trimming took off 2 bases at V and 4 bases at J, with 11 bases between the two ends. The CDR3 totals 14 residues. In DNA, the CDR3 is TGTGCCAGCAGCTTACGACAGGCCTCAGAGACCCAGTACTTC. Its protein is CASSLRQASETQYF. The full variable domain, rest sourced from reference TRBV7-9 and TRBJ2-5, is DTGVSQNPRHKITKRGQNVTFRCDPISEHNRLYWYRQTLGQGPEFLTYFQNEAQLEKSRLLSDRFSAERPKGSFSTLEIQRTEQGDSAMYLCASSLRQASETQYFGPGTRLLVL.

The chain combines TRBV3-1 (or the pseudogene TRBV3-2) with TRBJ2-2, with TRBD2 identical over 7 bases. Per germline, CDR1 LGHDT and CDR2 YNNKEL (reference sequence). The CDR3 spans 17 residues. Unmatched junction bases numbered 10, after V lost 5 bases and J lost 1 base. The CDR3 nucleotides are TGTGCCAGCAGCTCGGGGAGCGGGATTATGAACACCGGGGAGCTGTTTTTT. Amino acid sequence: CASSSGSGIMNTGELFF.

V is TRBV19 and J is TRBJ2-5; 12 bases line up with TRBD2. CDR3 length: 16 residues. V trimming: 5 bases; J trimming: 5 bases; junction bases outside the gene matches: 9. The germline V gene has CDR1 LNHDA and CDR2 SQIVND (reference sequence). The CDR3 nucleotides are TGTGCCAGTAGTGTCGCTAGCGGGAGGGCCGGGGAGACCCAGTACTTC. Residues: CASSVASGRAGETQYF.

V usage is TRBV29-1 and J usage is TRBJ1-2, with TRBD1 matching 9 bases. CDR3 size: 12 residues. With V trimmed by 4 bases and J by 6 bases, 3 bases remained unmatched. The V gene's germline CDR1 is SQVTM and CDR2 ANQGSEA. The CDR3 DNA reads as TGCAGCGTTGGGGACAGGGATCATGGCTACACCTTC. Encoded protein: CSVGDRDHGYTF.

The rearrangement uses TRBV7-2 and TRBJ2-1, with a possible D match to TRBD1 (6 bases). With 5 bases removed from V and 6 bases from J, the gap between germline ends came to 20 bases. CDR1 is SGHTA, CDR2 FQGNSA, per germline. CDR3 length: 16 residues. CDR3 nucleotides: TGTGCCAGCAGCCCAATAGGGGGTAGCCCAACCAATGAGCAGTTCTTC. This gives the protein CASSPIGGSPTNEQFF.

This sequence joins TRBV29-1 and TRBJ1-3, with TRBD1 identical over 7 bases. V was pared by 4 bases and J by 0 bases, with 18 bases of the junction left unmatched. The CDR3 loop spans 19 amino acids. Per the germline V gene, CDR1 is SQVTM and CDR2 is ANQGSEA. CDR3 sequence (DNA): TGCAGCGTTGCGGGAGACAGGGTACCCTTAGATCACTCTGGAAACACCATATATTTT. Its protein product is CSVAGDRVPLDHSGNTIYF.

The chain links TRBV18 to TRBJ1-1; the D gene is possibly TRBD1 (5 bases). This CDR3 is 16 amino acids long. V gave up 3 bases and J gave up 0 bases, with 14 bases separating them. Germline loops: CDR1 KGHSH, CDR2 LQKENI. The DNA of the CDR3 is TGTGCCAGCTCACCGCAGGGCCCGCCCATGAACACTGAAGCTTTCTTT. Translating gives CASSPQGPPMNTEAFF.

The chain is built from TRBV20-1 and TRBJ2-2; a weak D match, TRBD1 (5 bases). The CDR3 loop spans 14 amino acids. Germline V lookup: CDR1 DFQATT, CDR2 SNEGSKA (reference sequence). V shed 3 bases and J shed 7 bases, with 15 bases lying between them. CDR3 DNA: TGCAGTGCTAGTGGTAGCAACCAGGGCGGGGAGCTGTTTTTT. Translated, it gives CSASGSNQGGELFF.